This T cell receptor beta chain stems from a study of cytomegalovirus exposure and HLA in healthy donors. The J segment lost 2 bases and the V segment lost 4 bases, leaving 8 bases of the junction unmatched. CDR1 and CDR2 (germline): SGHRS, YFSETQ. The CDR3 runs 18 residues. Researchers ran the PCR with 60 Vbeta and 13 Jbeta primers. Sequencing was performed with immunoSEQ multiplex PCR; in TCRdb, only in-frame clones are kept and a portion is missing. The top ten hold under 2% of the sample, which has approximately 170,000 clones, roughly 72% seen once. The specimen sequenced was PBMCs. The V and J genes are TRBV5-1 and TRBJ2-5, with TRBD2 matching 16 bases. This receptor was taken from a man in his forties in good health and CMV-seronegative. In nucleotides, the CDR3 is TGCGCCAGCAGCACGGGACTAGCGGGAGGGCCGGGGCAAGAGACCCAGTACTTC. Its translation is CASSTGLAGGPGQETQYF.